These 27 T cell receptor beta chains came from one sample sequenced in a study of CD4 T cells in relation to SARS-CoV-2 and coronaviruses. CD4+ T cells from unexposed donors were obtained before the COVID-19 pandemic (2011-2018). CD4+ T cells were isolated from the cells after around 11 days of culture. Antigens for these TCRs are unknown. Measured with immunoSEQ multiplex PCR; TCRdb has only the in-frame clones, and not every one. This sample carries about 15,000 clones, just under 80% of them seen once, and the ten largest clones take roughly 18%. Sequences were obtained from CD4+ T cells from PBMCs, cultured in vitro. Source of these receptors: a human donor in good health.

The rearrangement joins TRBV7-3 to TRBJ2-1, with TRBD1 matching 7 bases. The germline gives CDR1 SGHTA, CDR2 FQGTGA. J lost 4 bases, V lost 2 bases, and 8 bases had no gene match. The CDR3 covers 16 residues. The CDR3 region has the DNA TGTGCCAGCAGCTTAGATCCAGGGGGATCATACAATGAGCAGTTCTTC. This gives the protein CASSLDPGGSYNEQFF.

This clone was seen a few times. This chain links TRBV2 with TRBJ1-1; D remains unclear. This CDR3 has 13 amino acids. With 6 bases removed from V and 0 bases from J, the gap between germline ends came to 8 bases. Germline assignment: CDR1 SNHLY and CDR2 FYNNEI. The DNA for the CDR3 is TGTGCCAGCAGCTCCGGACTGAACACTGAAGCTTTCTTT. The encoded protein is CASSSGLNTEAFF.

The sample holds a few counts of this clone. This rearrangement joins TRBV9 to TRBJ2-7, with TRBD2 as a possible D gene (5 bases). The CDR3 has 15 residues. The germline V gene encodes CDR1 SGDLS and CDR2 YYNGEE. V lost 3 bases, J lost 7 bases, and 20 bases lay in between. The CDR3 DNA is TGTGCCAGCAGCGACCGGACGGATGGACGAGGGGAGCAGTACTTC. Protein: CASSDRTDGRGEQYF.

The chain is built from TRBV18 and TRBJ2-5; 8 nucleotides line up with TRBD1. J was trimmed by 2 bases and V by 8 bases; bases with no gene match: 7. This CDR3 is built from 14 residues. Germline assignment: CDR1 KGHSH and CDR2 LQKENI. CDR3 nucleotides: TGTGCCAGCCGCCAGGGGGCAAATCAAGAGACCCAGTACTTC. Protein product: CASRQGANQETQYF. The full variable domain, its missing parts supplied by reference TRBV18 and TRBJ2-5, is NAGVMQNPRHLVRRRGQEARLRCSPMKGHSHVYWYRQLPEEGLKFMVYLQKENIIDESGMPKERFSAEFPKEGPSILRIQQVVRGDSAAYFCASRQGANQETQYFGPGTRLLVL.

The rearrangement joins TRBV12-3 or TRBV12-4 to TRBJ2-5; no definite D call. The CDR3 is made up of 12 amino acids. With 3 bases removed from V and 6 bases from J, the gap between germline ends came to 8 bases. CDR3 in DNA: TGTGCCAGCAGTTTTCGCCTTAAGACCCAGTACTTC. Protein: CASSFRLKTQYF.

The chain links TRBV5-1 to TRBJ2-2; 9 bases agree with TRBD1. The CDR3 has 14 amino acids. V lost 6 bases, J lost 3 bases, and 3 bases stayed unmatched. Looked up from germline, CDR1 is SGHRS and CDR2 is YFSETQ. The CDR3 reads CASKQGADTGELFF. CDR3 nucleotides: TGCGCCAGCAAACAGGGGGCCGACACCGGGGAGCTGTTTTTT.

J is TRBJ2-5 and V is TRBV3-1 (or the pseudogene TRBV3-2), with a possible D match to TRBD1 (7 bases). Germline CDR1 is LGHDT and CDR2 is YNNKEL (reference sequence). The CDR3 has 15 amino acids. Trimming left V 1 base short and J 2 bases short, with 11 bases between. The CDR3 DNA follows: TGTGCCAGCAGCCAAGTACAGGGGACTCAAGAGACCCAGTACTTC. Translation gives CASSQVQGTQETQYF.

The chain employs TRBV9 and TRBJ1-5; 7 bases agree with TRBD1. The length of the CDR3 is 15 residues. The ends lost 4 bases at V and 4 bases at J; junction bases unmatched: 8. Germline assignment: CDR1 SGDLS and CDR2 YYNGEE. Here the CDR3 reads CASSPGTERNQPQHF. In DNA, the CDR3 is TGTGCCAGCAGCCCGGGGACAGAGAGAAATCAGCCCCAGCATTTT.

This chain joins TRBV4-1 and TRBJ1-6, with 7 bases fitting TRBD1. Germline V gene data show CDR1 as MGHRA and CDR2 as YSYEKL. The CDR3 loop spans 15 amino acids. V lost 0 bases and J lost 10; bases outside the gene matches: 6. DNA for the CDR3: TGCGCCAGCAGCCAAGATCAGACAGGGTTCTCACCCCTCCACTTT. Its protein is CASSQDQTGFSPLHF.

V usage is TRBV5-1 and J usage is TRBJ2-3; D call uncertain. The CDR3 length is 13 residues. Trimming shortened V by 2 bases and J by 0 bases, and 4 bases separated the two germline ends. Germline V lookup: CDR1 SGHRS, CDR2 YFSETQ. Written as DNA, the CDR3 is TGCGCCAGCAGCTTACGAAGCACAGATACGCAGTATTTT. It yields the protein CASSLRSTDTQYF.

The chain recombines TRBV10-3 with TRBJ2-7, with 7 bases aligning to TRBD2. CDR1 is ENHRY, CDR2 SYGVKD, per germline. The CDR3 covers 17 residues. Unmatched junction bases numbered 12, after V lost 4 bases and J lost 0 bases. The CDR3 bases are TGTGCCATCAGTGTGTCGGCCGTGGGGGGGGACTCCTACGAGCAGTACTTC. Translation gives CAISVSAVGGDSYEQYF.

V usage is TRBV5-1 and J usage is TRBJ2-7; D not certain. Germline lookup yields CDR1 SGHRS and CDR2 YFSETQ. The CDR3 is made up of 14 amino acids. Between the trimmed V and J ends, which lost 2 bases and 3 bases, there was a span of 12 bases. The CDR3 DNA reads TGCGCCAGCAGCTTTGAAAGCAGCCTCTACGAGCAGTACTTC. This encodes CASSFESSLYEQYF.

The chain recombines TRBV28 with TRBJ2-1, with D perhaps matching TRBD1 or TRBD2 (5 bases each). This CDR3 spans 14 amino acids. The V end lost 6 bases, the J end lost 10 bases, and 19 bases lay between the germline ends. Germline lookup yields CDR1 MDHEN and CDR2 SYDVKM. CDR3 nucleotides: TGTGCCAGCAGACCCGGGACGGATATCAGCGAGCAGTTCTTC. It specifies CASRPGTDISEQFF.

The rearrangement joins TRBV5-6 to TRBJ2-7, with TRBD1 matching 8 bases. The V gene end was trimmed by 7 bases and the J gene end by 2 bases; junction bases not matched to a gene: 8. Germline CDR1 and CDR2: SGHDT and YYEEEE. CDR3 size: 14 residues. CDR3 amino acids: CASGLGTGTYEQYF. The CDR3 nucleotides read TGTGCCAGCGGCCTGGGGACAGGAACCTACGAGCAGTACTTC. Together with reference TRBV5-6 and TRBJ2-7, the CDR3 gives the full variable domain: DAGVTQSPTHLIKTRGQQVTLRCSPKSGHDTVSWYQQALGQGPQFIFQYYEEEERQRGNFPDRFSGHQFPNYSSELNVNALLLGDSALYLCASGLGTGTYEQYFGPGTRLTVT.

The chain couples TRBV20-1 to TRBJ2-3, with D perhaps assigned TRBD1 or TRBD2 (6 bases each). CDR3 length equals 14 residues. V lost 3 bases and J 4 bases, leaving 14 bases between the germline ends. The V gene's germline CDR1 is DFQATT and CDR2 SNEGSKA (reference sequence). The CDR3 DNA reads as TGCAGTGCTAGTGGTGGGGGGCGCGCAGATACGCAGTATTTT. Its protein product is CSASGGGRADTQYF.

This clone showed up just a few times. The chain recombines TRBV28 with TRBJ2-3; TRBD2 agrees at 7 bases. The V and J ends lost 5 bases and 12 bases, in that order; junction bases with no gene match: 11. Germline values: CDR1 MDHEN, CDR2 SYDVKM. This CDR3 contains 13 residues. The CDR3 loop reads CASSPPGLTSQYF. The CDR3 nucleotides read TGTGCCAGCAGTCCGCCGGGACTAACATCTCAGTATTTT.

The CDR3 nucleotides read TGTGCCAGCAGCAAATCTTATTGGGACAGGACTCCCCTAGCCAAAAACATTCAGTACTTC. Translation: CASSKSYWDRTPLAKNIQYF. The V gene is TRBV21-1, the J gene TRBJ2-4; the table's D call of TRBD1 was not tested on the DNA. TRBV21-1 is classified as a pseudogene. There are 20 residues in the CDR3.

This chain uses TRBV18 with TRBJ1-5; D possibly corresponds to TRBD1 (5 bases). Germline V CDR1 and CDR2: KGHSH, LQKENI. This CDR3 region has 18 residues. Trimming cost V 2 bases and J 5 bases, with 22 bases left between them. The CDR3 DNA reads TGTGCCAGCTCACCAGGTAACCGGGACTCTTCGGTGTATCAGCCCCAGCATTTT. Encoded protein: CASSPGNRDSSVYQPQHF.

The chain combines TRBV19 with TRBJ2-1, with D possibly TRBD2 on 6 matching bases. Per germline, CDR1 LNHDA and CDR2 SQIVND (reference sequence). Trimming left V 3 bases short and J 3 bases short, with 12 bases between. The CDR3 extends over 15 amino acids. Here the CDR3 reads CASSIGSGDYNEQFF. In DNA, the CDR3 is TGTGCCAGTAGTATTGGTAGCGGAGACTACAATGAGCAGTTCTTC.

This clone occurred a few times. The chain combines TRBV27 with TRBJ1-2; D gene unclear. CDR1 is MNHEY, CDR2 SMNVEV, per germline (reference sequence). V lost 4 bases, J lost 5 bases, and 11 bases lay in between. CDR3 length equals 13 residues. CDR3 in amino acids: CASSSTELYGYTF. The DNA of the CDR3 is TGTGCCAGCAGTTCAACGGAGTTATATGGCTACACCTTC.

The gene calls are TRBV10-1 and TRBJ2-5; perhaps TRBD1 as D (6 bases). From germline, CDR1 is WNHNN and CDR2 SYGVQD (reference sequence). The CDR3 consists of 13 residues. Trimming pared 6 bases from V and 2 bases from J, leaving 10 bases between. The CDR3 loop is CASSRDMQETQYF. In nucleotides, the CDR3 is TGCGCCAGCAGCCGGGACATGCAAGAGACCCAGTACTTC.

This clone was seen a handful of times. V usage is TRBV29-1 and J usage is TRBJ1-4; 10 nucleotides line up with TRBD1. Germline V gene sequence: CDR1 SQVTM, CDR2 ANQGSEA. V lost 4 bases to trimming and J lost 4 bases; unmatched junction nucleotides: 12. The CDR3 length is 17 residues. The CDR3 coding sequence is TGCAGCGTTGGACAGGGGGCGCGAGGCCTAAGTAATGAAAAACTGTTTTTT. Translation gives CSVGQGARGLSNEKLFF. The full variable domain, completed using reference TRBV29-1 and TRBJ1-4, is SAVISQKPSRDICQRGTSLTIQCQVDSQVTMMFWYRQQPGQSLTLIATANQGSEATYESGFVIDKFPISRPNLTFSTLTVSNMSPEDSSIYLCSVGQGARGLSNEKLFFGSGTQLSVL.

This rearrangement joins TRBV10-1 to TRBJ2-3; weak D call: TRBD1 (6 bases). The CDR3 is 14 amino acids. The ends were cut back, 7 bases at V and 3 bases at J, with 14 bases in the middle. The germline V gene encodes CDR1 WNHNN and CDR2 SYGVQD (reference sequence). For the CDR3, the DNA is TGCGCCAGCACCCCACAGGGTAAAACAGATACGCAGTATTTT. The encoded protein is CASTPQGKTDTQYF.

This chain connects TRBV2 to TRBJ1-5; no clear D. CDR3 length equals 14 residues. Trimming shortened V by 0 bases and J by 4 bases, and 7 bases separated the two germline ends. The V gene's germline CDR1 is SNHLY and CDR2 FYNNEI. CDR3 coding DNA: TGTGCCAGCAGTGAAGCTGAGCGGAATCAGCCCCAGCATTTT. This codes for CASSEAERNQPQHF.

The chain is built from TRBV21-1 and TRBJ2-3. TRBV21-1 is a pseudogene. The CDR3 consists of 15 residues. The CDR3 DNA sequence: TGTGCCAGCAGCAAACGGGACCTTAGCACAGATACGCAGTATTTT. It encodes CASSKRDLSTDTQYF.

This clone was seen a handful of times. J is TRBJ1-6 and V is TRBV27; no reliable D call. The germline V and J ends were trimmed by 5 bases and 5 bases, with 10 bases remaining between them. Germline CDR1 is MNHEY and CDR2 is SMNVEV (reference sequence). The CDR3 length is 14 residues. This CDR3 reads CASSLGSNNSPLHF. Written as DNA, the CDR3 is TGTGCCAGCAGTCTGGGATCAAATAATTCACCCCTCCACTTT.

Only a few counts were recorded for this clone. The chain links TRBV5-1 to TRBJ2-5; the match to TRBD1 covers 7 bases. V shed 4 bases and J 3 bases; nucleotides not matched to a gene: 9. Looked up from germline, CDR1 is SGHRS and CDR2 is YFSETQ. The CDR3 runs 15 residues. Written as DNA, the CDR3 is TGCGCCAGCAGCCTGGCTGGGACAGAGAAAGAGACCCAGTACTTC. This codes for CASSLAGTEKETQYF.